This T cell receptor beta chain was identified in a study of a mutant IDH1 vaccine in newly diagnosed glioma. In the study overall: Sex distribution of treated patients was approximately 60% male and roughly 40% female; mean age was about 41 years.

For this clone: Its antigen remains unidentified.

Measured with immunoSEQ multiplex PCR; TCRdb has only the in-frame clones, and not every one. In the table there are some 52,000 clones, over 75% of which are singletons. Time point defined: week 11, during vaccination. Doses of 300 ug of mutant IDH1 20-mer peptide were given with topical imiquimod. Newly diagnosed WHO grade 3 or 4 IDH1-mutant, ATRX-lost astrocytomas were identified in the donors. The CDR3 has 13 amino acids. In germline, CDR1 is SGHVS, CDR2 FQNEAQ. The V and J ends lost 6 bases and 7 bases respectively, with 16 bases between them. The gene calls are TRBV7-8 and TRBJ2-7; D unclear. The sequencing used PBMCs, collected from a glioma patient whose treatment included an IDH1 peptide vaccine. The clonotype originates from a man aged 50 to 60 with glioma. The CDR3 protein is CASRAGPIGEQYF. For the CDR3, the DNA is TGTGCCAGCAGGGCCGGACCGATTGGAGAGCAGTACTTC.